Below are 14 T cell receptor beta chains sequenced from a single sample in a study of T cells in Graves' hyperthyroidism and ophthalmopathy (dated by TCRdb to the late 2010s). Libraries were constructed by multiplex PCR. Sequencing was performed on an Illumina HiSeq 2000. The TCR beta CDR3 regions were amplified from RNA transcripts. The TCR CDR3 was subjected to a first round of RT-PCR using the HTBI primer set and the Qiagen OneStep RT-PCR kit. TCRdb handled the public reads itself, with Q25 trimming in fastp and clone calling in MiXCR, and kept productive beta chains. CDR3 protein duplicates are merged, each entry listing the most common genes and DNA. The sample data list approximately 520,000 distinct CDR3 sequences, and roughly 20% of these were observed just once. The top ten clones comprise around 27% of the sample. The sample consisted of blood. These receptors all stem from a man between 18 and 29 years old with Graves' hyperthyroidism.

V and J are TRBV11-2 and TRBJ2-5; 9 bases are a match to TRBD2. The junction had 9 bases not matched to a gene; V was cut back by 5 bases and J by 5 bases. CDR1 is SGHAT and CDR2 is FQNNGV in the germline V gene. CDR3 length: 15 residues. The CDR3 reads CASSLLAGREETQYF. CDR3 in DNA: TGTGCCAGCAGCCTTCTAGCGGGGCGGGAGGAGACCCAGTACTTC.

The rearrangement links TRBV15 to TRBJ2-7; D uncertain. Germline V CDR1 and CDR2: LNHNV, YYDKDF (reference sequence). The CDR3 sequence is 15 residues long. V gave up 0 bases and J gave up 2 bases, with 11 bases separating them. Here the CDR3 reads CATSRDGQRAYEQYF. The CDR3 DNA sequence: TGTGCCACCAGCAGAGATGGGCAAAGGGCCTACGAGCAGTACTTC. The full variable domain, with the rest looked up from reference TRBV15 and TRBJ2-7, is DAMVIQNPRYQVTQFGKPVTLSCSQTLNHNVMYWYQQKSSQAPKLLFHYYDKDFNNEADTPDNFQSRRPNTSFCFLDIRSPGLGDTAMYLCATSRDGQRAYEQYFGPGTRLTVT.

This clonotype was observed at least ten times. The chain carries TRBV2 and TRBJ2-7; D unclear. Per the germline V gene, CDR1 is SNHLY and CDR2 is FYNNEI. This CDR3 spans 13 amino acids. V was clipped by 1 base and J by 7 bases, with 11 bases between them. CDR3 protein: CASSEGAGKEQYF. The CDR3 DNA is TGTGCCAGCAGTGAAGGGGCTGGGAAAGAGCAGTACTTC.

Regarding this clonotype: A read error is possible here, since a much larger clone lies one base away. The chain has TRBV9 and TRBJ1-1; 8 bases line up with TRBD1. This CDR3 contains 15 residues. Germline V gene data show CDR1 as SGDLS and CDR2 as YYNGEE. The CDR3 DNA is TGTGCCAGCAGCCCTACAGGGGGGGTGATCACTGAAGCTTGCTTT. Translation gives CASSPTGGVITEACF.

This clonotype was seen many times. V usage is TRBV27 and J usage is TRBJ1-1; no firm D call. Germline CDR1 and CDR2: MNHEY and SMNVEV (reference sequence). The CDR3 totals 14 residues. Trimming took off 2 bases at V and 4 bases at J, with 11 bases between the two ends. DNA for the CDR3: TGTGCCAGCAGTTTACTAGAACGCCCCACTGAAGCTTTCTTT. It encodes CASSLLERPTEAFF.

This clonotype was seen ten or more times. The rearrangement joins TRBV28 to TRBJ2-7; 8 bases are shared with TRBD1. Germline CDR1 is MDHEN and CDR2 is SYDVKM. Trimming cost V 4 bases and J 4 bases; bases outside gene matches: 12. The CDR3 totals 16 residues. The CDR3 region has the DNA TGTGCCAGCAGTTCCGTCGGACAGGGAATTGTTTACGAGCAGTACTTC. As protein: CASSSVGQGIVYEQYF.

This clonotype was counted ten times or more. The chain is built from TRBV19 and TRBJ1-6, with 7 bases that match TRBD1. V lost 6 bases to trimming and J lost 9 bases; unmatched junction nucleotides: 11. Germline loops: CDR1 LNHDA, CDR2 SQIVND (reference sequence). This CDR3 has 15 residues. CDR3 sequence reads: CASSFGQEFGSPLHF. The CDR3 nucleotides are TGTGCCAGTAGCTTCGGACAGGAATTCGGTTCACCCCTCCACTTT.

This clonotype was counted ten times or more. V usage is TRBV12-3 or TRBV12-4 and J usage is TRBJ1-3; no firm D call. The CDR3 extends over 15 amino acids. Trimming took 4 bases from V and 0 from J, leaving 10 bases between them. The CDR3, as DNA: TGTGCCAGCAGTTGGCAGGAGATCTCTGGAAACACCATATATTTT. Its translation is CASSWQEISGNTIYF.

About this clonotype itself: One end of the junction does not line up with germline, which may come from a read error. The V gene is TRBV7-9, the J gene TRBJ1-2; maybe TRBD1 (6 bases). The CDR3 extends over 14 amino acids. Germline loops: CDR1 SEHNR, CDR2 FQNEAQ (reference sequence). CDR3 coding DNA: TGTACCAGCAGCTTAGGTCAGGGGTCATATGGCTACACCTTC. This encodes CTSSLGQGSYGYTF.

V gene TRBV10-3 combines with J gene TRBJ2-2; 10 bases fit TRBD1. Germline values: CDR1 ENHRY, CDR2 SYGVKD. This CDR3 has 14 amino acids. Losses at the gene ends were 10 bases for V and 2 bases for J; bases not matched to a gene: 4. CDR3 sequence: CATGTGANTGELFF. CDR3 nucleotides: TGTGCCACCGGGACAGGGGCCAACACCGGGGAGCTGTTTTTT.

This clonotype appeared many times. The rearrangement uses TRBV7-9 and TRBJ1-2; D remains unclear. This CDR3 is built from 14 residues. V lost 1 base and J lost 5, with 11 bases in between. Germline values: CDR1 SEHNR, CDR2 FQNEAQ (reference sequence). As DNA, the CDR3 is TGTGCCAGCAGCTTAGGGTCGGTGCAGTATGGCTACACCTTC. Translated, it gives CASSLGSVQYGYTF.

This clonotype has a count of ten or more. The chain recombines TRBV7-9 with TRBJ2-5; no clear D gene. This CDR3 is built from 13 residues. Germline CDR1 reads SEHNR; CDR2 reads FQNEAQ (reference sequence). The V end lost 1 base, the J end lost 5 bases, and 8 bases lay between the germline ends. The CDR3, as DNA: TGTGCCAGCAGCTTAGGGTCCGGGGAGACCCAGTACTTC. It codes for CASSLGSGETQYF.

This clonotype was picked up many times. This chain joins TRBV12-3 or TRBV12-4 and TRBJ1-1, with 8 bases fitting TRBD1. V trimming: 8 bases; J trimming: 1 base; junction bases outside the gene matches: 6. The CDR3 is 14 amino acids. The CDR3 DNA sequence: TGTGCCAGCGGACTCCAGGGGGCGAACACTGAAGCTTTCTTT. It yields the protein CASGLQGANTEAFF.

The chain carries TRBV13 and TRBJ1-3; TRBD1 matches at 8 bases. Per germline, CDR1 PRHDT and CDR2 FYEKMQ (reference sequence). This CDR3 has 16 residues. Unmatched junction bases numbered 7, after V lost 3 bases and J lost 3 bases. The CDR3 reads CASSFATGGNGNTIYF. The CDR3 region has the DNA TGTGCCAGCAGCTTCGCAACAGGGGGGAATGGAAACACCATATATTTT.